Below, 21 T cell receptor beta chains from the same sample are listed, as sequenced in a study of blood T cell repertoires in COVID-19. The method was immunoSEQ multiplex PCR; TCRdb's version includes in-frame clones alone and lacks a portion of them. Of roughly 87,000 clones in the sample, 70% to 85% are singletons; the top ten hold approximately 3%. Specimen: peripheral blood. The source is a woman older than 75 with COVID-19, enrolled during active disease.

This clone was counted only a few times. The chain employs TRBV11-3 and TRBJ2-2; TRBD1 matches 9 bases. J gave up 5 bases and V 5 bases, and 6 bases lay outside the gene matches. There are 15 residues in the CDR3. CDR1 is SGHNT, CDR2 YENEEA, per germline. The CDR3 loop is CASSLGTGTTGELFF. The CDR3 nucleotides are TGTGCCAGCAGCCTCGGGACAGGGACTACCGGGGAGCTGTTTTTT. The full variable domain, with the rest looked up from reference TRBV11-3 and TRBJ2-2, is EAGVVQSPRYKIIEKKQPVAFWCNPISGHNTLYWYLQNLGQGPELLIRYENEEAVDDSQLPKDRFSAERLKGVDSTLKIQPAELGDSAVYLCASSLGTGTTGELFFGEGSRLTVL.

V and J are TRBV7-9 and TRBJ2-4, with TRBD2 matching 11 bases. V lost 4 bases to trimming and J lost 1 base; unmatched junction nucleotides: 6. The CDR3 is made up of 17 amino acids. Per the germline V gene, CDR1 is SEHNR and CDR2 is FQNEAQ (reference sequence). CDR3 sequence (DNA): TGTGCCAGCAGCTCGAAACGACTAGCGGGGGCCAAAAACATTCAGTACTTC. Amino acid sequence: CASSSKRLAGAKNIQYF.

The rearrangement uses TRBV18 and TRBJ1-4; D gene ambiguous. V lost 3 bases and J lost 2, with 13 bases in between. Germline V lookup: CDR1 KGHSH, CDR2 LQKENI. The CDR3 spans 16 residues. The CDR3 coding sequence is TGTGCCAGCTCACCCGAACGGAGAAGTACTAATGAAAAACTGTTTTTT. It codes for CASSPERRSTNEKLFF.

The chain carries TRBV2 and TRBJ1-2; D is perhaps TRBD1 (5 bases). CDR3 length: 15 residues. Trimming removed 1 base from V and 4 bases from J, with 13 bases in between. Germline assignment: CDR1 SNHLY and CDR2 FYNNEI. The CDR3, as DNA: TGTGCCAGCAGTGAAGGGGGCAGTTTAGGCTATGGCTACACCTTC. Translating it yields CASSEGGSLGYGYTF.

This chain joins TRBV27 and TRBJ2-7; D is perhaps TRBD1 (5 bases). This CDR3 has 14 residues. Germline V CDR1 and CDR2: MNHEY, SMNVEV (reference sequence). Trimming removed 10 bases at V and 4 bases at J, with 20 bases between. The CDR3 coding sequence is TGTGCCACCCGCCGGGCAGGGAACATGTACGAGCAGTACTTC. This gives the protein CATRRAGNMYEQYF.

The chain joins TRBV19 to TRBJ2-1; D not resolved. The CDR3 has 13 residues. The germline gives CDR1 LNHDA, CDR2 SQIVND (reference sequence). V dropped 3 bases and J dropped 7 bases, with 10 bases sitting between them. CDR3 DNA: TGTGCCAGTAGTATCTGGCAGTCTAATGAGCAGTTCTTC. Translated: CASSIWQSNEQFF.

The rearrangement uses TRBV7-2 and TRBJ2-2, with TRBD2 matching over 9 bases. CDR3 length equals 15 residues. CDR1 SGHTA and CDR2 FQGNSA come from the germline V gene. J gave up 7 bases and V 3 bases, and 6 bases lay outside the gene matches. The CDR3 sequence is CASSFSTSGHGELFF. The CDR3 region has the DNA TGTGCCAGCAGCTTCTCAACTAGCGGGCACGGGGAGCTGTTTTTT.

CDR3 loop: CASSVLYEQYF. The CDR3 DNA follows: TGTGCCAGCAGTGTACTCTACGAGCAGTACTTC. This sequence joins TRBV2 and TRBJ2-7, with D unresolved. The CDR3 length is 11 residues. V dropped 4 bases and J dropped 3 bases, with 4 bases sitting between them. Germline loops: CDR1 SNHLY, CDR2 FYNNEI.

The chain joins TRBV7-9 to TRBJ2-2, with 9 bases that match TRBD1. The junction had 5 bases not matched to a gene; V was cut back by 1 base and J by 5 bases. The germline V gene has CDR1 SEHNR and CDR2 FQNEAQ (reference sequence). The CDR3 is made up of 16 amino acids. CDR3 amino acids: CASSLVGTGPTGELFF. The CDR3 DNA reads TGTGCCAGCAGCTTAGTTGGGACAGGGCCTACCGGGGAGCTGTTTTTT.

The chain couples TRBV9 to TRBJ2-5; 12 nucleotides line up with TRBD2. Trimming at V came to 1 base and at J to 2 bases, leaving 3 bases not matched to a gene. The CDR3 sequence is 16 residues long. CDR1 is SGDLS, CDR2 YYNGEE, per germline. As DNA, the CDR3 is TGTGCCAGCAGCGTACCGACTAGCGGGGGACAAGAGACCCAGTACTTC. Translation: CASSVPTSGGQETQYF.

V is TRBV6-1 and J is TRBJ2-3; TRBD1 matches at 7 bases. The CDR3 runs 17 residues. V gave up 1 base and J gave up 0 bases; unmatched junction bases: 7. CDR1 is MNHNS and CDR2 is SASEGT in the germline V gene. The CDR3 sequence: CASSEDRGTVSTDTQYF. In DNA, the CDR3 is TGTGCCAGCAGTGAAGATCGTGGGACAGTCAGCACAGATACGCAGTATTTT.

The rearrangement joins TRBV4-3 to TRBJ1-1; no clear D. The V end was cut by 0 bases, the J end by 2 bases, with 7 bases between. CDR3 length: 14 residues. Germline V CDR1 and CDR2: LGHNA, YSLEER. CDR3 DNA: TGCGCCAGCAGCCAAGATTCGGGTAACACTGAAGCTTTCTTT. Amino acids: CASSQDSGNTEAFF.

This chain links TRBV6-6 with TRBJ1-1, with TRBD1 matching over 8 bases. The CDR3 is 16 amino acids. Germline V gene sequence: CDR1 MNHNY, CDR2 SVGAGI (reference sequence). The V gene end was trimmed by 7 bases and the J gene end by 4 bases; junction bases not matched to a gene: 14. DNA of the CDR3: TGTGCCAGCACCGAGGCCTCGGCAGGGGGCTTCACTGAAGCTTTCTTT. Protein sequence: CASTEASAGGFTEAFF.

The rearrangement uses TRBV19 and TRBJ2-2; 10 nucleotides line up with TRBD2. This CDR3 has 14 residues. CDR1 is LNHDA and CDR2 is SQIVND in the germline V gene (reference sequence). Unmatched junction bases numbered 3, after V lost 5 bases and J lost 6 bases. The CDR3 sequence: CASSRLAGAGELFF. The CDR3 nucleotides are TGTGCCAGTAGTCGACTAGCGGGTGCCGGGGAGCTGTTTTTT. Using reference TRBV19 and TRBJ2-2 for the parts outside the CDR3, the full variable domain is DGGITQSPKYLFRKEGQNVTLSCEQNLNHDAMYWYRQDPGQGLRLIYYSQIVNDFQKGDIAEGYSVSREKKESFPLTVTSAQKNPTAFYLCASSRLAGAGELFFGEGSRLTVL.

The chain recombines TRBV5-1 with TRBJ2-5, with TRBD1 matching over 9 bases. V trimming: 1 base; J trimming: 4 bases; junction bases outside the gene matches: 8. From germline, CDR1 is SGHRS and CDR2 YFSETQ. CDR3 size: 16 residues. The DNA of the CDR3 is TGCGCCAGCAGCTTGCCGGGACAGGGAGGATCAGAGACCCAGTACTTC. Protein product: CASSLPGQGGSETQYF.

The chain joins TRBV7-2 to TRBJ1-2; 8 bases agree with TRBD1. Looked up from germline, CDR1 is SGHTA and CDR2 is FQGNSA. J was trimmed by 8 bases and V by 5 bases; bases with no gene match: 13. This CDR3 has 15 amino acids. This CDR3 is CASSPGGQGRLGYTF. The CDR3 DNA reads as TGTGCCAGCAGCCCAGGAGGACAGGGCCGGCTCGGCTACACCTTC.

This clone was seen more than once but under ten times. This sequence joins TRBV10-3 and TRBJ1-2; the D gene is possibly TRBD1 (5 bases). Germline V lookup: CDR1 ENHRY, CDR2 SYGVKD. The V end lost 6 bases, the J end lost 2 bases, and 13 bases lay between the germline ends. The CDR3 has 14 amino acids. The DNA for the CDR3 is TGTGCCATCAGAAGACCAGGGAACAACTATGGCTACACCTTC. Residues: CAIRRPGNNYGYTF.

The chain employs TRBV7-2 and TRBJ2-1, with 9 bases that match TRBD2. The V and J ends lost 3 bases and 1 base, in that order; junction bases with no gene match: 4. The germline gives CDR1 SGHTA, CDR2 FQGNSA. This CDR3 comprises 16 residues. DNA of the CDR3: TGTGCCAGCAGCTTTCGGCGGGAGGGATCCTACAATGAGCAGTTCTTC. This translates into CASSFRREGSYNEQFF.

This clone was observed a handful of times. The chain is built from TRBV6-1 and TRBJ1-5; possible D gene TRBD1, 5 bases. Germline V gene lookup returns CDR1 MNHNS and CDR2 SASEGT. This CDR3 is built from 14 residues. The V and J ends lost 3 bases and 3 bases respectively, with 9 bases between them. This CDR3 is CASSDQGYNQPQHF. CDR3 nucleotide sequence: TGTGCCAGCAGTGACCAGGGCTACAATCAGCCCCAGCATTTT.

The V and J genes are TRBV27 and TRBJ1-5; D gene uncertain. With 5 bases removed from V and 0 bases from J, the gap between germline ends came to 8 bases. This CDR3 has 14 amino acids. Per the germline V gene, CDR1 is MNHEY and CDR2 is SMNVEV (reference sequence). CDR3 in DNA: TGTGCCAGCAGTCCCAACTATAGCAATCAGCCCCAGCATTTT. Translation: CASSPNYSNQPQHF.

The chain carries TRBV18 and TRBJ2-5; TRBD2 aligns across 8 bases. This CDR3 region has 14 residues. J gave up 1 base and V 3 bases, and 1 base lay outside the gene matches. CDR1 KGHSH and CDR2 LQKENI come from the germline V gene. In nucleotides, the CDR3 is TGTGCCAGCTCACCTACTAGCGGCCAAGAGACCCAGTACTTC. Amino acids: CASSPTSGQETQYF.